This T cell receptor (beta chain) was observed in a study of TIL therapy for anti-PD-1-resistant metastatic lung cancer (dated by TCRdb to about 2021). For context, the study as a whole: A median age of about 59 years (range about 38-80) and a median tumor PD-L1 proportion score of roughly 6% were recorded among enrolled patients. A median non-synonymous tumor mutation burden of under 1.9 mutations per megabase was determined across the cohort by whole-exome sequencing. The cohort was predominantly lung adenocarcinoma, with four EGFR-mutant and two ALK-rearranged tumors, and half of patients were current or former smokers. Tumor and peripheral blood T cell receptor beta sequencing was used to track clonotypes across tumor, expanded TIL product and serial blood samples. Points the paper makes about the study in general: The study protocol defined all tumor marker inferences as exploratory. TIL culture showed high clonal turnover, with many enriched product clones undetected in the baseline tumor, suggesting clonal contraction rather than faithful expansion. Compared with baseline intratumoral T cells, expanded TIL cultures were more clonal and less diverse (median clonality roughly 6% vs 31%, p < 0.0001). Generalizability was limited because the cohort was highly selected, with more treatment-naive, never-smoker and oncogene-addicted patients included than is typical.

Reading the label with the study, this specimen's time point is: pre-treatment sample, taken before nivolumab and TIL therapy. The baseline tumor samples, taken from the same resection that was used to grow TIL, were excised metastases, most often pleural nodules or supraclavicular lymph nodes. Tumors were harvested prior to any PD-1/PD-L1 blockade, after which nivolumab was administered to patients, and lymphodepletion, expanded TIL infusion and IL-2 were given to patients who progressed. Adults with stage 4 NSCLC were enrolled in a dual-center phase I trial from 2017 to January 2020. Samples came from a single-arm, open-label phase I trial of tumor-infiltrating lymphocyte therapy with nivolumab in advanced non-small cell lung cancer. Portions of each resected tumor were snap-frozen in liquid nitrogen and stored at -80 °C. Tumor regions of interest were selected on H&E sections by laser-capture macrodissection, were pulverized into about 15 mg aliquots, and were extracted with Qiagen Allprep kits.

From the cysteine up to the phenylalanine, the CDR3 has a length of 16 residues. Only CDR3 DNA is held: 48 bases, read in frame from base 1. At the junction V is shortened by 0 bases and J by 0 bases, with 8 bases in between. CDR1 MNHNY and CDR2 SVGAGI were looked up in the germline V gene (reference sequence). Remarks on this clone: Its antigen has not been determined. Base qualities are not recorded, but no much larger clone differs from it by a single base.

The immunoSEQ v3 hsTCRB kit was used to amplify TCR beta CDR3 regions from genomic DNA through bias-controlled multiplex PCR. TCR libraries were sequenced on an Illumina NextSeq 500 to 1.5 million to 2 million read pairs for survey level or roughly 4.5-6 million for deep level. In the source study's methods: V, D and J genes were assigned, non-productive sequences were removed, and clonality was reported by immunoSEQ Analyzer software. Repertoires were compared by productive Simpson clonality and by the Morisita overlap index of productive TRB rearrangements between infused TIL and blood. The table comes from immuneACCESS by way of TCRdb, which keeps in-frame sequences with V and J called. Part of the clones is missing from these tables; in studies checked, under half for an unresolved V gene and the rest for unknown reasons. From that table come the V and J calls and clone size; the DNA was used to work out D and trimming. The table for this sample lists about 95,000 clones; under 70% of them were counted only once. The ten largest account for around 9.9% of the sample.

The chain uses TRBV6-6 and TRBJ1-4, with the D gene uncertain. The sequence derives from a person between 25 and 79 years old with non-small cell lung cancer. This specimen consisted of tumor tissue, obtained at baseline. The DNA is as follows: TGTGCCAGCAGTTACTCGAGAGCCTCAACTAATGAAAAACTGTTTTTT. The resulting protein is CASSYSRASTNEKLFF.